These 8 T cell receptor beta chains were all obtained from the same sample, sequenced in a study of T cells in localized non-small cell lung cancer. Libraries were prepared by immunoSEQ multiplex PCR; TCRdb keeps only in-frame clonotypes and omits some of them. The sample lists roughly 27,000 clones; 90% were seen once. This specimen was peripheral blood, taken before any cancer treatment. The source is a woman aged 35 to 75 with stage I lung adenocarcinoma.

This chain joins TRBV30 and TRBJ2-3; possibly TRBD2 for D (6 bases). The CDR3 is 12 amino acids. Germline CDR1 is GTSNPN and CDR2 is SVGIG (reference sequence). V was shortened by 6 bases and J by 2 bases, with 9 bases between the two germline ends. This chain's CDR3 is CACGTFTDTQYF. In DNA form, the CDR3 reads TGTGCCTGCGGGACTTTCACAGATACGCAGTATTTT.

This clone was seen once. Written as DNA, the CDR3 is TGCGCCAGCAGCTTGGACGGCTCCTACGAGCAGTACTTC. Translated: CASSLDGSYEQYF. The chain couples TRBV5-1 to TRBJ2-7; D unresolved. There are 13 residues in the CDR3. Germline-derived CDR1 and CDR2 are SGHRS and YFSETQ. Trimming stripped 0 bases from V and 0 bases from J, with 4 bases between.

The CDR3 bases are TGTGCCAGCAGTTACTCCGCGGCGGGTGGAGACAATGAGCAGTTCTTC. Amino acid sequence: CASSYSAAGGDNEQFF. The rearrangement joins TRBV6-6 to TRBJ2-1; the D gene is possibly TRBD2 (5 bases). Trimming removed 0 bases from V and 5 bases from J, with 14 bases in between. The germline CDR1 and CDR2 sequences are MNHNY and SVGAGI (reference sequence). The CDR3 length is 16 residues.

The chain employs TRBV14 and TRBJ1-2; D might be TRBD1 (5 bases). This CDR3 comprises 15 residues. From germline, CDR1 is SGHDN and CDR2 FVKESK. The V gene lost 0 bases and the J gene lost 8 bases, with 16 bases spanning the gap. The CDR3 region is CASSQEGTKVEGYTF. The CDR3 nucleotides read TGTGCCAGCAGCCAAGAAGGGACGAAAGTGGAGGGCTACACCTTC.

This clone came up once. The V gene is TRBV11-2, the J gene TRBJ1-6; D is ambiguous. The V end lost 4 bases, the J end lost 7 bases, and 14 bases lay between the germline ends. The CDR3 sequence is 15 residues long. CDR1 SGHAT and CDR2 FQNNGV come from the germline V gene. The CDR3 DNA follows: TGTGCCAGCAGCTCCTCGTGGCCGGAAAATTCACCCCTCCACTTT. Translation gives CASSSSWPENSPLHF.

This clone was recorded only once. CDR3 protein: CASSFGGHEQYF. CDR3 DNA sequence: TGTGCCAGCAGCTTCGGGGGTCACGAGCAGTACTTC. The J gene is TRBJ2-7, the V gene TRBV7-2; TRBD2 is a possible D gene (6 bases). The length of the CDR3 is 12 residues. The ends were cut back, 3 bases at V and 5 bases at J, with 8 bases in the middle. Per the germline V gene, CDR1 is SGHTA and CDR2 is FQGNSA. Looking up the rest from reference TRBV7-2 and TRBJ2-7 gives the full variable domain: GAGVSQSPSNKVTEKGKDVELRCDPISGHTALYWYRQSLGQGLEFLIYFQGNSAPDKSGLPSDRFSAERTGGSVSTLTIQRTQQEDSAVYLCASSFGGHEQYFGPGTRLTVT.

The gene calls are TRBV5-1 and TRBJ2-3, with D perhaps being TRBD1 or TRBD2 (6 bases each). This CDR3 is built from 16 residues. Germline V gives CDR1 SGHRS, CDR2 YFSETQ. Trimming removed 3 bases at V and 2 bases at J, with 16 bases between. Written as DNA, the CDR3 is TGCGCCAGCAGCTCAAATACGGGGGCCTCCACAGATACGCAGTATTTT. This codes for CASSSNTGASTDTQYF.

The genes are TRBV28 and TRBJ1-5, with 7 bases lining up with TRBD1. Germline-derived CDR1 and CDR2 are MDHEN and SYDVKM. The CDR3 covers 17 residues. Trimming at V came to 4 bases and at J to 4 bases, leaving 13 bases not matched to a gene. CDR3 sequence (DNA): TGTGCCAGCAGTTCCCCTCGACAGGGCCTTACTAATCAGCCCCAGCATTTT. It specifies CASSSPRQGLTNQPQHF.